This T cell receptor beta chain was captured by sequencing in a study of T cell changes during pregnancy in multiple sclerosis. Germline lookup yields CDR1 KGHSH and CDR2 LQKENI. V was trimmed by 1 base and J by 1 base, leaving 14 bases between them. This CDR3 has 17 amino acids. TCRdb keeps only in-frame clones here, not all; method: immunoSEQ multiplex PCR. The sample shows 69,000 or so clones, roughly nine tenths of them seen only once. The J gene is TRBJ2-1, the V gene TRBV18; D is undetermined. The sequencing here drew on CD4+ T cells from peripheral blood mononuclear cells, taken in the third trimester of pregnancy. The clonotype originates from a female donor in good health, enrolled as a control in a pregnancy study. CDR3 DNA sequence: TGTGCCAGCTCACCACGGGCCCCAGCTCCGTCCTACAATGAGCAGTTCTTC. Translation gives CASSPRAPAPSYNEQFF.